Below, 21 T cell receptor beta chains from the same sample are listed, as sequenced in a study of technical replicates of blood from a handful of donors (dated by TCRdb to about 2017). Library generation was performed with the immunoSEQ multiplex PCR assay. TCRdb re-hosts the immuneACCESS table, in-frame sequences only. Its copies lack some clones; in the studies checked, an unresolved V gene accounts for under half of them, and the cause for the rest is not known. For this sample there are approximately 79,000 clones; about nine tenths appear just once. Around 0.37% of the sample is in the top ten clones. The sequencing input was T cells isolated from PBMCs. The origin of the receptors is a human donor in good health.

The V gene is TRBV6-5, the J gene TRBJ2-2; D is possibly TRBD1 (5 bases). The CDR3 is 14 amino acids. Trimming took off 2 bases at V and 5 bases at J, with 9 bases between the two ends. Germline CDR1 is MNHEY and CDR2 is SVGAGI. CDR3 residues: CASSYIRATGELFF. Here the CDR3 DNA reads TGTGCCAGCAGTTACATCAGGGCTACCGGGGAGCTGTTTTTT.

The chain has TRBV5-1 and TRBJ1-1; D gene uncertain. The germline CDR1 and CDR2 sequences are SGHRS and YFSETQ. The CDR3 is made up of 12 amino acids. The ends were cut back, 5 bases at V and 7 bases at J, with 12 bases in the middle. The CDR3 region has the DNA TGCGCCAGCAGAGGAGGACGGTTTGAAGCTTTCTTT. Its protein product is CASRGGRFEAFF. The full variable domain, with the rest looked up from reference TRBV5-1 and TRBJ1-1, is KAGVTQTPRYLIKTRGQQVTLSCSPISGHRSVSWYQQTPGQGLQFLFEYFSETQRNKGNFPGRFSGRQFSNSRSEMNVSTLELGDSALYLCASRGGRFEAFFGQGTRLTVV.

The CDR3 nucleotides read TGTGCCAGTAGTATGTGGGAGGGGGGTGAGCAGTTCTTC. Protein: CASSMWEGGEQFF. This chain uses TRBV19 with TRBJ2-1; tentative D call: TRBD2 (7 bases). The CDR3 runs 13 residues. Germline V gene lookup returns CDR1 LNHDA and CDR2 SQIVND (reference sequence). V lost 3 bases to trimming and J lost 9 bases, with 12 bases between them.

CDR3 nucleotides: TGTGCCAGCAGTTTATCGGGAGGGACATCCTACGAGCAGTACTTC. Translating gives CASSLSGGTSYEQYF. The rearrangement joins TRBV27 to TRBJ2-7, with D perhaps TRBD2 (7 bases). The V end was cut by 0 bases, the J end by 1 base, with 10 bases between. The germline V gene has CDR1 MNHEY and CDR2 SMNVEV (reference sequence). The CDR3 contains 15 residues.

V is TRBV6-5 and J is TRBJ1-5, with D possibly TRBD1 on 6 matching bases. Germline values: CDR1 MNHEY, CDR2 SVGAGI. V lost 6 bases to trimming and J lost 4 bases, with 16 bases between them. The CDR3 is made up of 15 amino acids. The CDR3 reads CASSPRGGRNQPQHF. CDR3 bases: TGTGCCAGCAGCCCCCGGGGGGGCAGAAATCAGCCCCAGCATTTT.

CDR3 region: CASSLQGNTIYF. Here the CDR3 DNA reads TGTGCCAGCAGTTTACAGGGAAACACCATATATTTT. The chain employs TRBV28 and TRBJ1-3; D remains ambiguous. The CDR3 extends over 12 amino acids. Germline loops: CDR1 MDHEN, CDR2 SYDVKM. The V end lost 2 bases, the J end lost 4 bases, and 3 bases lay between the germline ends.

The rearrangement uses TRBV7-3 and TRBJ1-1; 8 bases agree with TRBD1. Looked up from germline, CDR1 is SGHTA and CDR2 is FQGTGA. The CDR3 has 14 amino acids. The ends lost 5 bases at V and 5 bases at J; junction bases unmatched: 7. In DNA form, the CDR3 reads TGTGCCAGCAGCCGACAGGGGAGTTCTACTGAAGCTTTCTTT. Protein sequence: CASSRQGSSTEAFF.

CDR3 in DNA: TGCGCCAGCAGCCAAGTTCTAGAACCTTACAATGAGCAGTTCTTC. Translation gives CASSQVLEPYNEQFF. The chain recombines TRBV4-3 with TRBJ2-1; D uncertain. CDR3 length equals 15 residues. V shed 1 base and J shed 4 bases, with 11 bases lying between them. The germline CDR1 and CDR2 sequences are LGHNA and YSLEER.

The rearrangement joins TRBV7-2 to TRBJ2-1, with D tentatively TRBD1 (5 bases). Trimming cost V 6 bases and J 8 bases, with 11 bases left between them. CDR1 and CDR2 from the germline V gene are SGHTA and FQGNSA. The CDR3 sequence is 12 residues long. CDR3 residues: CASSTGAYEQFF. The CDR3 DNA reads as TGTGCCAGCAGTACAGGAGCCTATGAGCAGTTCTTC. Variable domain in full (rest from reference TRBV7-2 and TRBJ2-1): GAGVSQSPSNKVTEKGKDVELRCDPISGHTALYWYRQSLGQGLEFLIYFQGNSAPDKSGLPSDRFSAERTGGSVSTLTIQRTQQEDSAVYLCASSTGAYEQFFGPGTRLTVL.

This chain connects TRBV19 to TRBJ1-2; 7 nucleotides match TRBD1. V lost 9 bases, J lost 8 bases, and 12 bases stayed unmatched. Germline V gene lookup returns CDR1 LNHDA and CDR2 SQIVND (reference sequence). The CDR3 spans 13 residues. CDR3 coding DNA: TGTGCCAGCAGCCGGGACAGCTTGTGGGGCTACACCTTC. Translation gives CASSRDSLWGYTF.

The chain uses TRBV19 and TRBJ2-2; 8 bases agree with TRBD1. This CDR3 region has 14 residues. V gave up 5 bases and J gave up 3 bases; unmatched junction bases: 2. Germline CDR1 LNHDA, CDR2 SQIVND (reference sequence). CDR3 sequence (DNA): TGTGCCAGTAGTGTGACAGGGGACACCGGGGAGCTGTTTTTT. This gives the protein CASSVTGDTGELFF.

V and J are TRBV19 and TRBJ2-3, with TRBD2 matching 10 bases. J lost 3 bases, V lost 6 bases, and 6 bases had no gene match. Germline CDR1 LNHDA, CDR2 SQIVND (reference sequence). The CDR3 consists of 15 residues. CDR3 amino acids: CASSLAGAWTDTQYF. The CDR3 DNA follows: TGTGCCAGTAGCCTAGCGGGAGCCTGGACAGATACGCAGTATTTT.

The genes are TRBV5-6 and TRBJ2-1; TRBD2 aligns across 11 bases. CDR3 length: 14 amino acids. CDR1 SGHDT and CDR2 YYEEEE come from the germline V gene. With V trimmed by 1 base and J by 10 bases, 4 bases remained unmatched. CDR3 coding DNA: TGTGCCAGCAGCTTGACTAGCGGGAGTTGGGAGCAGTTCTTC. Translated: CASSLTSGSWEQFF.

The chain employs TRBV5-1 and TRBJ1-1; 7 bases agree with TRBD1. V was pared by 5 bases and J by 5 bases, with 9 bases of the junction left unmatched. This CDR3 comprises 14 residues. The germline CDR1 and CDR2 sequences are SGHRS and YFSETQ. CDR3 DNA: TGCGCCAGCAGGGAAACGACAGGGCGGACTGAAGCTTTCTTT. It codes for CASRETTGRTEAFF.

The chain links TRBV4-1 to TRBJ1-4, with a possible D match to TRBD1 (5 bases). Trimming took 1 base from V and 4 from J, leaving 16 bases between them. Germline CDR1 reads MGHRA; CDR2 reads YSYEKL. CDR3 size: 17 residues. CDR3 loop: CASSQGQLRGGNEKLFF. CDR3 DNA sequence: TGCGCCAGCAGCCAAGGACAACTCCGGGGGGGTAATGAAAAACTGTTTTTT.

This chain uses TRBV29-1 with TRBJ1-2, with 8 nucleotides matching TRBD1. Trimming at V came to 1 base and at J to 5 bases, leaving 9 bases not matched to a gene. The germline V gene encodes CDR1 SQVTM and CDR2 ANQGSEA. The CDR3 runs to 15 residues. Here the CDR3 DNA reads TGCAGCGTTGAAGGGGGACAGGCACTTACATATGGCTACACCTTC. Protein sequence: CSVEGGQALTYGYTF.

The chain links TRBV25-1 to TRBJ2-1; 15 bases fit TRBD2. The CDR3 is 15 residues long. Per germline, CDR1 MGHDK and CDR2 SYGVNS. J gave up 6 bases and V 7 bases, and 4 bases lay outside the gene matches. The CDR3 loop is CASNWGLAGGNEQFF. The CDR3 DNA is TGTGCCAGCAATTGGGGACTAGCGGGAGGCAATGAGCAGTTCTTC.

This clone was recorded a few times. This CDR3 reads CASRAYNEQFF. CDR3 nucleotides: TGCGCCAGCAGAGCTTACAATGAGCAGTTCTTC. This chain joins TRBV5-1 and TRBJ2-1; D is undetermined. The V and J ends lost 5 bases and 4 bases respectively, with 4 bases between them. Looked up from germline, CDR1 is SGHRS and CDR2 is YFSETQ. This CDR3 contains 11 residues.

V and J are TRBV28 and TRBJ2-3; TRBD2 is a possible D gene (6 bases). V was trimmed by 2 bases and J by 1 base, leaving 13 bases between them. This CDR3 contains 16 residues. The germline V gene encodes CDR1 MDHEN and CDR2 SYDVKM. The CDR3 bases are TGTGCCAGCAGTTTACCCCCCGGGGGAGGCACAGATACGCAGTATTTT. This sequence encodes CASSLPPGGGTDTQYF.

The V call is TRBV7-6, the J call TRBJ1-1, with 9 bases matching TRBD1. With 3 bases clipped from V and 3 bases from J, the junction kept 2 bases outside the gene matches. Germline loops: CDR1 SGHVS, CDR2 FNYEAQ. The CDR3 runs 14 residues. The CDR3 DNA reads as TGTGCCAGCAGCTTTACAGGGGGCTACACTGAAGCTTTCTTT. It specifies CASSFTGGYTEAFF.

The rearrangement uses TRBV7-9 and TRBJ1-2, with 7 bases aligning to TRBD1. This CDR3 has 14 amino acids. Germline values: CDR1 SEHNR, CDR2 FQNEAQ (reference sequence). With 5 bases clipped from V and 0 bases from J, the junction kept 3 bases outside the gene matches. The CDR3 DNA reads TGTGCCAGCAGCCGGGACAGCTCTAACTATGGCTACACCTTC. It specifies CASSRDSSNYGYTF. The full variable domain, completed using reference TRBV7-9 and TRBJ1-2, is DTGVSQNPRHKITKRGQNVTFRCDPISEHNRLYWYRQTLGQGPEFLTYFQNEAQLEKSRLLSDRFSAERPKGSFSTLEIQRTEQGDSAMYLCASSRDSSNYGYTFGSGTRLTVV.